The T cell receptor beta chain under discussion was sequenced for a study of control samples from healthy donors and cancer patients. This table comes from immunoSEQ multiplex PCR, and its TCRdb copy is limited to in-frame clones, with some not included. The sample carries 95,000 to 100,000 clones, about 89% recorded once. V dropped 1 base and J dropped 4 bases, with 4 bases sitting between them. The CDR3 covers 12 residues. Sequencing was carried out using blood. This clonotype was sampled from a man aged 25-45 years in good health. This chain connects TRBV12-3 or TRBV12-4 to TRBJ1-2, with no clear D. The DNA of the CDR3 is TGTGCCAGCAGTTTAGACAGCTATGGCTACACCTTC. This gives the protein CASSLDSYGYTF.